Listed here are 28 T cell receptor beta chains from one sample, sequenced in a study of cytomegalovirus exposure and HLA in healthy donors. Primers included in the PCR were 60 Vbeta and 13 Jbeta primers. Clones were sequenced by immunoSEQ multiplex PCR, and TCRdb holds only the in-frame ones, with some missing. The table has about 210,000 clones, approximately 82% seen once; the top ten hold less than 2%. Sequenced sample: PBMCs. These receptors all stem from a man aged 40-49 years in good health and CMV-seropositive.

This CDR3 reads CASSPTPRTGWGYGYTF. CDR3 DNA sequence: TGTGCCAGCAGCCCCACTCCGAGGACAGGATGGGGGTATGGCTACACCTTC. The rearrangement uses TRBV7-2 and TRBJ1-2; 7 nucleotides match TRBD1. Trimming removed 5 bases from V and 5 bases from J; junction bases left unmatched: 17. From germline, CDR1 is SGHTA and CDR2 FQGNSA. The CDR3 spans 17 residues. The complete variable domain, with remaining parts taken from reference TRBV7-2 and TRBJ1-2, reads GAGVSQSPSNKVTEKGKDVELRCDPISGHTALYWYRQSLGQGLEFLIYFQGNSAPDKSGLPSDRFSAERTGGSVSTLTIQRTQQEDSAVYLCASSPTPRTGWGYGYTFGSGTRLTVV.

In its sample, this clone was seen once. The V gene is TRBV7-9, the J gene TRBJ1-4; a weak D match, TRBD1 (5 bases). V was trimmed by 1 base and J by 8 bases, leaving 11 bases between them. The CDR3 spans 14 residues. Per the germline V gene, CDR1 is SEHNR and CDR2 is FQNEAQ (reference sequence). Written as DNA, the CDR3 is TGTGCCAGCAGCTTAGGGCAGGGCGTCGAAAAACTGTTTTTT. Protein sequence: CASSLGQGVEKLFF.

The J gene is TRBJ2-1, the V gene TRBV4-3; 8 bases line up with TRBD1. Germline values: CDR1 LGHNA, CDR2 YSLEER. The CDR3 sequence is 15 residues long. The trim removed 0 bases at V and 9 bases at J, leaving 7 bases unmatched. CDR3 region: CASSQDPGQGVEQFF. In DNA, the CDR3 is TGCGCCAGCAGCCAAGATCCCGGACAGGGAGTTGAGCAGTTCTTC.

The chain links TRBV7-6 to TRBJ2-1, with D perhaps TRBD2 (6 bases). The CDR3 runs 17 residues. CDR1 and CDR2 from the germline V gene are SGHVS and FNYEAQ. Trimming pared 4 bases from V and 4 bases from J, leaving 20 bases between. CDR3 sequence (DNA): TGTGCCAGCAGCTCCCGGGGAGTGGGGGACTTGTACAATGAGCAGTTCTTC. Protein: CASSSRGVGDLYNEQFF.

This chain uses TRBV4-2 with TRBJ2-7; TRBD1 or TRBD2 may be the D gene (6 bases each). CDR1 and CDR2 from the germline V gene are LGHNA and YNFKEQ. The germline V and J ends were trimmed by 5 bases and 5 bases, with 22 bases remaining between them. This CDR3 is built from 16 residues. The CDR3 protein is CASSKGGTLETNEQYF. CDR3 in DNA: TGTGCCAGCAGCAAAGGGGGGACTTTAGAGACGAACGAGCAGTACTTC.

This chain connects TRBV7-8 to TRBJ1-6; D is possibly TRBD1 (6 bases). Per germline, CDR1 SGHVS and CDR2 FQNEAQ. V lost 3 bases and J lost 0, with 15 bases in between. This CDR3 spans 18 amino acids. The CDR3 region has the DNA TGTGCCAGCAGCTTGAAGGCAGGGGCCAGCTCCTATAATTCACCCCTCCACTTT. Protein: CASSLKAGASSYNSPLHF. Supplemented by reference TRBV7-8 and TRBJ1-6, the full variable domain reads GAGVSQSPRYKVAKRGQDVALRCDPISGHVSLFWYQQALGQGPEFLTYFQNEAQLDKSGLPSDRFFAERPEGSVSTLKIQRTQQEDSAVYLCASSLKAGASSYNSPLHFGNGTRLTVT.

V usage is TRBV11-3 and J usage is TRBJ1-1; D is ambiguous. The V and J ends lost 5 bases and 1 base respectively, with 8 bases between them. From germline, CDR1 is SGHNT and CDR2 YENEEA. The CDR3 sequence is 13 residues long. CDR3 in DNA: TGTGCCAGCAGCCACAGATCGAACACTGAAGCTTTCTTT. It specifies CASSHRSNTEAFF.

CDR3 DNA: TGCGCCAGCAGCGGAACCCCCGAGACAGGTATGGGGAATGAGCAGTTCTTC. Translating gives CASSGTPETGMGNEQFF. This chain joins TRBV5-1 and TRBJ2-1, with D tentatively TRBD1 (6 bases). The V and J ends lost 4 bases and 7 bases respectively, with 24 bases between them. The CDR3 spans 17 residues. CDR1 is SGHRS and CDR2 is YFSETQ in the germline V gene.

V usage is TRBV5-8 and J usage is TRBJ1-4; TRBD1 is a possible D gene (5 bases). V shed 2 bases and J shed 2 bases, with 10 bases lying between them. This CDR3 has 15 amino acids. CDR1 SGHTS and CDR2 YDEGEE come from the germline V gene. CDR3 nucleotide sequence: TGTGCCAGCAGCTTCGGGACTTTGACTAATGAAAAACTGTTTTTT. It encodes CASSFGTLTNEKLFF.

V is TRBV18 and J is TRBJ2-1, with TRBD2 identical over 11 bases. The trim removed 4 bases at V and 9 bases at J, leaving 5 bases unmatched. Germline CDR1 is KGHSH and CDR2 is LQKENI. CDR3 length: 14 residues. The CDR3 DNA follows: TGTGCCAGCTCACAACTAGCGGGAGCCCTTGAGCAGTTCTTC. This codes for CASSQLAGALEQFF.

The chain carries TRBV25-1 and TRBJ1-1; D is possibly TRBD1 (5 bases). Deletions cut 4 bases from V and 1 base from J, with 13 bases between. The CDR3 extends over 15 amino acids. From germline, CDR1 is MGHDK and CDR2 SYGVNS. The CDR3 loop reads CASSVPQGPNTEAFF. CDR3 sequence (DNA): TGTGCCAGCAGTGTGCCCCAGGGCCCGAACACTGAAGCTTTCTTT. The full variable domain, with the rest looked up from reference TRBV25-1 and TRBJ1-1, is EADIYQTPRYLVIGTGKKITLECSQTMGHDKMYWYQQDPGMELHLIHYSYGVNSTEKGDLSSESTVSRIRTEHFPLTLESARPSHTSQYLCASSVPQGPNTEAFFGQGTRLTVV.

Concerning this clone itself: The same CDR3 arises from other DNA sequences in this sample as well. This rearrangement joins TRBV9 to TRBJ2-7; tentative D call: TRBD1 (6 bases). Germline CDR1 SGDLS, CDR2 YYNGEE. V lost 1 base and J 0 bases, leaving 11 bases between the germline ends. CDR3 length: 15 amino acids. CDR3 loop: CASSVSGQSSYEQYF. CDR3 DNA: TGTGCCAGCAGCGTAAGTGGACAGAGCTCCTACGAGCAGTACTTC.

The J gene is TRBJ1-3, the V gene TRBV28, with D perhaps TRBD1 (6 bases). Germline lookup yields CDR1 MDHEN and CDR2 SYDVKM. This CDR3 is 18 amino acids long. The germline V and J ends were trimmed by 3 bases and 0 bases, with 18 bases remaining between them. The CDR3 is CASSFPGGAALSGNTIYF. Written as DNA, the CDR3 is TGTGCCAGCAGTTTTCCCGGGGGGGCGGCTCTCTCTGGAAACACCATATATTTT.

The rearrangement uses TRBV5-4 and TRBJ2-1; the D gene is possibly TRBD2 (6 bases). The ends were cut back, 1 base at V and 0 bases at J, with 11 bases in the middle. Germline loops: CDR1 SGHNT, CDR2 YYREEE (reference sequence). This CDR3 contains 16 residues. CDR3 protein: CASSLLRGSSYNEQFF. DNA for the CDR3: TGTGCCAGCAGCTTGCTGCGGGGTAGCTCCTACAATGAGCAGTTCTTC.

The chain couples TRBV5-4 to TRBJ2-7, with 7 bases matching TRBD2. CDR3 length equals 16 residues. Germline lookup yields CDR1 SGHNT and CDR2 YYREEE (reference sequence). Trimming cost V 1 base and J 1 base; bases outside gene matches: 8. This chain's CDR3 is CASSLRREKGSYEQYF. The CDR3 nucleotides are TGTGCCAGCAGCTTGCGGCGGGAGAAGGGATCCTACGAGCAGTACTTC.

The sample holds a few counts of this clone. V gene TRBV7-6 combines with J gene TRBJ2-1, with 9 positions matching TRBD2. With 1 base clipped from V and 8 bases from J, the junction kept 9 bases outside the gene matches. Germline-derived CDR1 and CDR2 are SGHVS and FNYEAQ. The CDR3 loop spans 16 amino acids. The CDR3 nucleotides are TGTGCCAGCAGCTTAGAGTCTAGCGGGGTTTGGGATGAGCAGTTCTTC. Amino acids: CASSLESSGVWDEQFF.

The chain couples TRBV11-2 to TRBJ2-5; D is possibly TRBD2 (5 bases). Germline V gene data show CDR1 as SGHAT and CDR2 as FQNNGV. V lost 4 bases and J 2 bases, leaving 17 bases between the germline ends. The CDR3 is 16 residues long. CDR3 region: CASSSLGGAVQETQYF. CDR3 nucleotides: TGTGCCAGCAGCTCCCTCGGAGGAGCGGTACAAGAGACCCAGTACTTC.

CDR3 sequence reads: CASSLGLAGNAMGNEQFF. CDR3 bases: TGTGCCAGCAGCTTAGGACTAGCGGGCAACGCGATGGGCAATGAGCAGTTCTTC. This rearrangement joins TRBV7-8 to TRBJ2-1; 10 bases map to TRBD2. V lost 1 base and J lost 6; bases outside the gene matches: 12. From germline, CDR1 is SGHVS and CDR2 FQNEAQ. CDR3 length: 18 residues.

The chain joins TRBV21-1 to TRBJ1-5. TRBV21-1 is marked as a pseudogene. The length of the CDR3 is 17 residues. As DNA, the CDR3 is TGTGCCAGCAGCAAAGAGGAGGGCAGGGGAGGGAATCAGCCCCAGCATTTT. It yields the protein CASSKEEGRGGNQPQHF.

The chain combines TRBV5-3 with TRBJ2-7, with D perhaps matching TRBD1 (6 bases). TRBV5-3 is annotated as an ORF whose role is uncertain. The CDR3 sequence is 15 residues long. Between the trimmed V and J ends, which lost 3 bases and 3 bases, there was a span of 16 bases. CDR3 nucleotide sequence: TGTGCCAGAAGCTACAGAGTGGGACATCTCTACGAGCAGTACTTC. The encoded protein is CARSYRVGHLYEQYF.

The V gene is TRBV7-9, the J gene TRBJ1-2; TRBD1 might be the D (6 bases). The V gene's germline CDR1 is SEHNR and CDR2 FQNEAQ (reference sequence). CDR3 length: 12 amino acids. V lost 3 bases, J lost 8 bases, and 10 bases lay in between. CDR3 sequence reads: CASSFNREGYTF. In DNA form, the CDR3 reads TGTGCCAGCAGCTTTAACAGGGAAGGCTACACCTTC.

The rearrangement joins TRBV19 to TRBJ1-3; tentative D call: TRBD1 (6 bases). Trimming cost V 6 bases and J 5 bases, with 14 bases left between them. This CDR3 has 14 residues. In germline, CDR1 is LNHDA, CDR2 SQIVND (reference sequence). CDR3 DNA sequence: TGTGCCAGTAGCGATCAACAGGGACGAAACACCATATATTTT. It translates to CASSDQQGRNTIYF.

The V call is TRBV7-9, the J call TRBJ1-1; 11 bases agree with TRBD1. CDR1 and CDR2 from the germline V gene are SEHNR and FQNEAQ (reference sequence). After removal of 5 bases from V and 6 bases from J, the junction contained 11 bases not matched to a gene. The CDR3 consists of 16 residues. For the CDR3, the DNA is TGTGCCAGCAGCGCCAGGGACAGGGGGAGAAGTCCTGAAGCTTTCTTT. The encoded protein is CASSARDRGRSPEAFF. The variable domain in full, with the rest retrieved from reference TRBV7-9 and TRBJ1-1, is DTGVSQNPRHKITKRGQNVTFRCDPISEHNRLYWYRQTLGQGPEFLTYFQNEAQLEKSRLLSDRFSAERPKGSFSTLEIQRTEQGDSAMYLCASSARDRGRSPEAFFGQGTRLTVV.

This clone showed up just once. J is TRBJ1-1 and V is TRBV5-1; 7 bases agree with TRBD1. Trimming removed 4 bases from V and 3 bases from J; junction bases left unmatched: 12. This CDR3 comprises 16 residues. CDR1 and CDR2 (germline): SGHRS, YFSETQ. Here the CDR3 DNA reads TGCGCCAGCAGCCTGGGGCTGAGGGGGCCCGACACTGAAGCTTTCTTT. This codes for CASSLGLRGPDTEAFF.

The table lists this clone with a count of one. This rearrangement joins TRBV5-1 to TRBJ2-3; TRBD2 aligns across 8 bases. Germline values: CDR1 SGHRS, CDR2 YFSETQ. The CDR3 consists of 17 residues. Germline trimming cut 4 bases from V and 1 base from J; bases unmatched to any gene: 11. The chain's CDR3 is CASSLVASGSGTDTQYF. DNA of the CDR3: TGCGCCAGCAGCCTGGTGGCTAGCGGGTCGGGCACAGATACGCAGTATTTT.

This clone was seen only a few times. The chain uses TRBV6-6 and TRBJ1-1, with 8 bases matching TRBD1. Germline-derived CDR1 and CDR2 are MNHNY and SVGAGI (reference sequence). The trim removed 5 bases at V and 3 bases at J, leaving 8 bases unmatched. The CDR3 contains 15 residues. The CDR3 protein is CASSETRGLHTEAFF. The DNA of the CDR3 is TGTGCCAGCAGTGAGACCAGGGGGCTGCACACTGAAGCTTTCTTT.

This clone has more than one count but fewer than ten. The chain recombines TRBV12-5 with TRBJ2-7; D perhaps matches TRBD2 (6 bases). Trimming took off 0 bases at V and 0 bases at J, with 12 bases between the two ends. The CDR3 spans 16 residues. Germline V gene sequence: CDR1 LGHNT, CDR2 FRNRAP. The CDR3 coding sequence is TGTGCTAGTGGTTTGGTACGAGGCGGGGTCTCCTACGAGCAGTACTTC. Encoded protein: CASGLVRGGVSYEQYF.

The chain employs TRBV5-1 and TRBJ2-2; weak D call: TRBD1 (6 bases). Looked up from germline, CDR1 is SGHRS and CDR2 is YFSETQ. Trimming removed 0 bases at V and 0 bases at J, with 9 bases between. CDR3 length: 16 residues. CDR3 protein: CASSLGGTPNTGELFF. CDR3 nucleotide sequence: TGCGCCAGCAGCTTGGGGGGGACACCGAACACCGGGGAGCTGTTTTTT.